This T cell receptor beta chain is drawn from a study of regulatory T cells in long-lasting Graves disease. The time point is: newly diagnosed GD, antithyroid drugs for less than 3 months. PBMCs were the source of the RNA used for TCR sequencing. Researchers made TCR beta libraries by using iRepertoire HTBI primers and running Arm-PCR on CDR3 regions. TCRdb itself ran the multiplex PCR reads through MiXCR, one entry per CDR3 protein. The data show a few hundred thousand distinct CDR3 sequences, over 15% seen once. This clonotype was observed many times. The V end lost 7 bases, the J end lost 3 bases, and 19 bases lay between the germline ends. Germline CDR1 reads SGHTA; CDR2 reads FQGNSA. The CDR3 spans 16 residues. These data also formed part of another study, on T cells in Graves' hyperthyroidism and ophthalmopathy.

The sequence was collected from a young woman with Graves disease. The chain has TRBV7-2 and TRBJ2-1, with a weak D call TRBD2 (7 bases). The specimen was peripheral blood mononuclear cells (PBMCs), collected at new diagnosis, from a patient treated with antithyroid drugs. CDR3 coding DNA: TGTGCCAGCAATTGGGGGCTAGCGGTAAGCTACAATGAGCAGTTCTTC. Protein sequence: CASNWGLAVSYNEQFF.